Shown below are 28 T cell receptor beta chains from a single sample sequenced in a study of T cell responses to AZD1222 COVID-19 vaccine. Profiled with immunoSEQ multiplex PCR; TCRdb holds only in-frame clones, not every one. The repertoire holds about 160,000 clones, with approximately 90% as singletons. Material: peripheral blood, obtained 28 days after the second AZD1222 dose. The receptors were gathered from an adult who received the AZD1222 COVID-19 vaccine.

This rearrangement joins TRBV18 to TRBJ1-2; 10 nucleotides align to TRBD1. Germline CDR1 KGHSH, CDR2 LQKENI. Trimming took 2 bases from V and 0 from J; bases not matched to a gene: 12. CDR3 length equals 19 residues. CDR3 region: CASSPTRGQGGTSNYGYTF. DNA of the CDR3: TGTGCCAGCTCACCAACAAGAGGACAGGGGGGAACCTCTAACTATGGCTACACCTTC. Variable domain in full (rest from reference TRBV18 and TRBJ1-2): NAGVMQNPRHLVRRRGQEARLRCSPMKGHSHVYWYRQLPEEGLKFMVYLQKENIIDESGMPKERFSAEFPKEGPSILRIQQVVRGDSAAYFCASSPTRGQGGTSNYGYTFGSGTRLTVV.

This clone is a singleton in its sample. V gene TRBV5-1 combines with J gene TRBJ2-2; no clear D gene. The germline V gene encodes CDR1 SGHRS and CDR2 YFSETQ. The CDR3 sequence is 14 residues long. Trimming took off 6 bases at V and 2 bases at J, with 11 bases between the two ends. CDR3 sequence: CASKPIYNTGELFF. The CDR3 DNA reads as TGCGCCAGCAAACCTATATACAACACCGGGGAGCTGTTTTTT. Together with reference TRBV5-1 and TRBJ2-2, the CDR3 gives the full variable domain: KAGVTQTPRYLIKTRGQQVTLSCSPISGHRSVSWYQQTPGQGLQFLFEYFSETQRNKGNFPGRFSGRQFSNSRSEMNVSTLELGDSALYLCASKPIYNTGELFFGEGSRLTVL.

DNA for the CDR3: TGTGCCAGCAGTTATATGAAGGCAAGCTATGGCTACACCTTC. Its translation: CASSYMKASYGYTF. This sequence joins TRBV6-5 and TRBJ1-2; D uncertain. The CDR3 extends over 14 amino acids. The V and J ends lost 3 bases and 4 bases respectively, with 12 bases between them. Germline CDR1 MNHEY, CDR2 SVGAGI.

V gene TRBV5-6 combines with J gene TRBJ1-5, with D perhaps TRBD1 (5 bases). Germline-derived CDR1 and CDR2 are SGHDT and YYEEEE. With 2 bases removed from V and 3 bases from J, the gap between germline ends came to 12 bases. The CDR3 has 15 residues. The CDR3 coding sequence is TGTGCCAGCAGCTTTCTTCAGGGAGTCAATCAGCCCCAGCATTTT. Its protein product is CASSFLQGVNQPQHF.

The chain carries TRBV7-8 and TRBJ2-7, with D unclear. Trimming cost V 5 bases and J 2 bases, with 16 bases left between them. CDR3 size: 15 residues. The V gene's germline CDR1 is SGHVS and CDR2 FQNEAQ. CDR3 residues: CASSQNPLGPYEQYF. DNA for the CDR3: TGTGCCAGCAGCCAGAACCCCCTAGGTCCCTACGAGCAGTACTTC. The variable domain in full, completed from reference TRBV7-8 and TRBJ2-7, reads GAGVSQSPRYKVAKRGQDVALRCDPISGHVSLFWYQQALGQGPEFLTYFQNEAQLDKSGLPSDRFFAERPEGSVSTLKIQRTQQEDSAVYLCASSQNPLGPYEQYFGPGTRLTVT.

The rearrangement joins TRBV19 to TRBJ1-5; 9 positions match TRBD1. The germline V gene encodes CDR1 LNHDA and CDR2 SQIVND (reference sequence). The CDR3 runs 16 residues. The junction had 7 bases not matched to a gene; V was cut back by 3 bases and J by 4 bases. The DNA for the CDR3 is TGTGCCAGTAGTATTAAGGGTGGGACAGGGAATCAGCCCCAGCATTTT. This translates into CASSIKGGTGNQPQHF.

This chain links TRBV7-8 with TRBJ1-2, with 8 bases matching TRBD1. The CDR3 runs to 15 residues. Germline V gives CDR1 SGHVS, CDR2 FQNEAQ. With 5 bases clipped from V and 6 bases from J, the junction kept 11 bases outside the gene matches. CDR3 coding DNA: TGTGCCAGCAGCAAACACAGGGGGAGTCTTGATGGCTACACCTTC. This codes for CASSKHRGSLDGYTF.

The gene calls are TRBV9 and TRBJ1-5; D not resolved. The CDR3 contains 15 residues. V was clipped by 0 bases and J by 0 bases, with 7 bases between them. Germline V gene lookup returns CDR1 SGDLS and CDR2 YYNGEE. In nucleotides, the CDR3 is TGTGCCAGCAGCGTAGGCCCAAATAGCAATCAGCCCCAGCATTTT. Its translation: CASSVGPNSNQPQHF.

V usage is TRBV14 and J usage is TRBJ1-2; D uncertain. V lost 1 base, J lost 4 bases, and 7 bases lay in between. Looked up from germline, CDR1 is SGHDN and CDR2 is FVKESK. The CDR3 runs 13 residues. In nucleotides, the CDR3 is TGTGCCAGCAGCCAAGCAGCAGGCTATGGCTACACCTTC. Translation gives CASSQAAGYGYTF.

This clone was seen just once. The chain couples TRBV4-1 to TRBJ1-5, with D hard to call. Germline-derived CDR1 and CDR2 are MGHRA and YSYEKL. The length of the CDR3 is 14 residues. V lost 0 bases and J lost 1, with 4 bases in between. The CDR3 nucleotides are TGCGCCAGCAGCCAAGAGTCCAGCAATCAGCCCCAGCATTTT. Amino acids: CASSQESSNQPQHF.

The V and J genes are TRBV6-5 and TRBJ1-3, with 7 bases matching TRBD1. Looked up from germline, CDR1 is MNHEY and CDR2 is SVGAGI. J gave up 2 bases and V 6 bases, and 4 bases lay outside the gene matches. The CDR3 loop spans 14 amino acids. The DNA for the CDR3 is TGTGCCAGCAGCAAGACAGGGCCTGGAAACACCATATATTTT. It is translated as CASSKTGPGNTIYF.

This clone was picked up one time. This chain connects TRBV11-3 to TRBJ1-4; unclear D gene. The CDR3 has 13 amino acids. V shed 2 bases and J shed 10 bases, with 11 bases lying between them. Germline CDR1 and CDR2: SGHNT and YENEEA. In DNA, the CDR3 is TGTGCCAGCAGCTTACGTTGGCGGCGAAAACTGTTTTTT. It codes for CASSLRWRRKLFF.

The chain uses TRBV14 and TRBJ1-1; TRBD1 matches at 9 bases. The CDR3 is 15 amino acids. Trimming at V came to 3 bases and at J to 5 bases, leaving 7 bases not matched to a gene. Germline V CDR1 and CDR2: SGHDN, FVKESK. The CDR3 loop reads CASSHGQGIGTEAFF. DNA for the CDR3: TGTGCCAGCAGCCACGGACAGGGGATTGGTACTGAAGCTTTCTTT.

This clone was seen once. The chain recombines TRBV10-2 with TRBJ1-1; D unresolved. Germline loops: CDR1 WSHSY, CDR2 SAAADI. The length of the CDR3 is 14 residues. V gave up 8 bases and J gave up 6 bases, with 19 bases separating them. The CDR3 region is CASLVVPPGAEAFF. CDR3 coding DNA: TGCGCCAGCTTAGTTGTCCCGCCGGGAGCTGAAGCTTTCTTT.

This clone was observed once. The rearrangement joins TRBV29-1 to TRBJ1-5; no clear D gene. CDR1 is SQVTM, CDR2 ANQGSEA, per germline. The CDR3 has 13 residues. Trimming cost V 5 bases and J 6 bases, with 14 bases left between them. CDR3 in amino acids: CSVSDRGSQPQHF. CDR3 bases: TGCAGCGTTTCCGACCGCGGGAGTCAGCCCCAGCATTTT.

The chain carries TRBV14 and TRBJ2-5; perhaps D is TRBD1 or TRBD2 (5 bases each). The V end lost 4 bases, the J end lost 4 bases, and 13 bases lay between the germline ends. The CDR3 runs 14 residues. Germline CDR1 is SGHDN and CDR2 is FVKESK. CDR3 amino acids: CASSLREWGETQYF. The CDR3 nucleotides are TGTGCCAGCAGCCTCAGGGAGTGGGGAGAGACCCAGTACTTC.

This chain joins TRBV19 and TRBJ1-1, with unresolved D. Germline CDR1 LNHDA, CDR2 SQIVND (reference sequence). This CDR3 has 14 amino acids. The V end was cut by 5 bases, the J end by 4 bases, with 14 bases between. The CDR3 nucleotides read TGTGCCAGTAGTGATGGAGGGTCGAGCACTGAAGCTTTCTTT. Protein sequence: CASSDGGSSTEAFF.

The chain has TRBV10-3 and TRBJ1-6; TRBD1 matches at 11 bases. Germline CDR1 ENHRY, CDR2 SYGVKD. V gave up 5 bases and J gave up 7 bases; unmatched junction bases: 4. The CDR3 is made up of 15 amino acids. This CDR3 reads CAISFGTGGNSPLHF. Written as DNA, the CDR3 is TGTGCCATCAGTTTTGGGACAGGGGGAAATTCACCCCTCCACTTT.

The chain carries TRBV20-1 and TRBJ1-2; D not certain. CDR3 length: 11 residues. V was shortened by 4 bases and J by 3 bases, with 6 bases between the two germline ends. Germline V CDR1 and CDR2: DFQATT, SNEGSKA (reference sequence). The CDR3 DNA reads TGCAGTGCTACCTCAGACTATGGCTACACCTTC. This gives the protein CSATSDYGYTF.

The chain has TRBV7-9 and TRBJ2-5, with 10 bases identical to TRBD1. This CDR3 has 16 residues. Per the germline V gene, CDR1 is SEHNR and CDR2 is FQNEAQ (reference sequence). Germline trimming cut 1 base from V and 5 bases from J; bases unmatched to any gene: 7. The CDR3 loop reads CASSLGDRGLRETQYF. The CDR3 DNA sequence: TGTGCCAGCAGCTTAGGTGACAGGGGGCTTAGGGAGACCCAGTACTTC.

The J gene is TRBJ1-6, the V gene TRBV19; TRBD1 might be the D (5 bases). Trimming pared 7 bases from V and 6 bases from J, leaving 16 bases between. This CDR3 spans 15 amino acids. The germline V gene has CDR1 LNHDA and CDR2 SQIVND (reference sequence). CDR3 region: CASTIPGTPNSPLHF. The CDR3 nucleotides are TGTGCCAGTACCATACCCGGGACGCCTAATTCACCCCTCCACTTT.

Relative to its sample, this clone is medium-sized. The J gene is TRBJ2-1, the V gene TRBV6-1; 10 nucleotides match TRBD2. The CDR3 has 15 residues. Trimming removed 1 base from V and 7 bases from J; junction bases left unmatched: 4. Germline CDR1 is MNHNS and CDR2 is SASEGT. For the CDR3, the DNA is TGTGCCAGCAGTGAAGAAGCGGGGGGGCGGAATGAGCAGTTCTTC. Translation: CASSEEAGGRNEQFF.

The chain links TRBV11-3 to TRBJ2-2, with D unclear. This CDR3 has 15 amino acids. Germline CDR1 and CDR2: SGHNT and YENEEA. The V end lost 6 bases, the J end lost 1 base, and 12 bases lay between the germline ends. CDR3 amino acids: CASRSHTGNTGELFF. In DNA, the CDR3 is TGTGCCAGCAGATCCCACACGGGGAACACCGGGGAGCTGTTTTTT.

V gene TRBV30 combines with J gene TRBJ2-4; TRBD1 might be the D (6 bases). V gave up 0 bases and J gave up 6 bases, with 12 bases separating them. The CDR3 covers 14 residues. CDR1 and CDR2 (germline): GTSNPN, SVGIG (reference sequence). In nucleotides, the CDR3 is TGTGCCTGGAGTGTAAGGACAGCTGGAAACATTCAGTACTTC. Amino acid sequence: CAWSVRTAGNIQYF.

CDR3: CATSDLGAGDNEQFF. CDR3 coding DNA: TGTGCCACCAGTGATTTAGGAGCGGGGGACAATGAGCAGTTCTTC. V usage is TRBV24-1 and J usage is TRBJ2-1; 8 bases map to TRBD2. CDR1 is KGHDR, CDR2 SFDVKD, per germline. The CDR3 has 15 amino acids. Trimming at V came to 1 base and at J to 5 bases, leaving 3 bases not matched to a gene.

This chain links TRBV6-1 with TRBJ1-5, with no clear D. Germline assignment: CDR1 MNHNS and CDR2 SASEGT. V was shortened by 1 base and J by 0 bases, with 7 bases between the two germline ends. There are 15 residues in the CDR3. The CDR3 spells CASSEGVFSNQPQHF. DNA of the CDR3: TGTGCCAGCAGTGAAGGGGTTTTTAGCAATCAGCCCCAGCATTTT.

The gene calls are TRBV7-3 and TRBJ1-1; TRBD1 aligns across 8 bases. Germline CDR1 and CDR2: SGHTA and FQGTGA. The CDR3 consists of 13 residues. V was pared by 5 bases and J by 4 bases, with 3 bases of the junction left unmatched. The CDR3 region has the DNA TGTGCCAGCAGCGCTACAGGGGGCACTGAAGCTTTCTTT. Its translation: CASSATGGTEAFF.

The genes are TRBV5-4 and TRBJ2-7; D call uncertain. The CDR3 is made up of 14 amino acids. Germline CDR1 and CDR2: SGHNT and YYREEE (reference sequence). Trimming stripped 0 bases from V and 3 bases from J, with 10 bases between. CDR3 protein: CASSLGAKGYEQYF. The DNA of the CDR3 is TGTGCCAGCAGCTTGGGGGCTAAGGGCTACGAGCAGTACTTC.